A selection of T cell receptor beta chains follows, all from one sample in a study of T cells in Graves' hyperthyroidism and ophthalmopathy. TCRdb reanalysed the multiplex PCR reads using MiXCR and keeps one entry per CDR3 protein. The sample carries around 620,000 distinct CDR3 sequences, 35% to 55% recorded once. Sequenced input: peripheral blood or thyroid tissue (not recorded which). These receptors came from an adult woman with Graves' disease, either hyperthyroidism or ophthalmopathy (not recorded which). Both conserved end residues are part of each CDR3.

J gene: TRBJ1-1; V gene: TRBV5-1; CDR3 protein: CASSLKGQNTEAFF
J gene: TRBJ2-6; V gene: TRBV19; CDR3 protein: CASSIPTGIGFGANVLTF
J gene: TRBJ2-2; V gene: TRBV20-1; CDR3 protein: CSASPTSGRAGNTGELFF
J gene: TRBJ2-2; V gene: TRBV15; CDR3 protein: CATSSSGGAHTGELFF
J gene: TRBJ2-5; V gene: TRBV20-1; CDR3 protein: CSARYRGQETQYF
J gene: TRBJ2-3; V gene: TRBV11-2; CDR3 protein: CASSTDTQYF
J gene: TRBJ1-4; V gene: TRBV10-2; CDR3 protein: CASSLPGQGGELFF
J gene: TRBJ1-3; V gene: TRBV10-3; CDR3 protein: CAISPGYENTIYF
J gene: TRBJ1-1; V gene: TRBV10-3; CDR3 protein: CAISTSSTEAFF
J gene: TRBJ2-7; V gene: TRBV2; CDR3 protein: CTSVRGLATTYEQYF
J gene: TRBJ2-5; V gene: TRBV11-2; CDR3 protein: CASSLPDTTAETQYF